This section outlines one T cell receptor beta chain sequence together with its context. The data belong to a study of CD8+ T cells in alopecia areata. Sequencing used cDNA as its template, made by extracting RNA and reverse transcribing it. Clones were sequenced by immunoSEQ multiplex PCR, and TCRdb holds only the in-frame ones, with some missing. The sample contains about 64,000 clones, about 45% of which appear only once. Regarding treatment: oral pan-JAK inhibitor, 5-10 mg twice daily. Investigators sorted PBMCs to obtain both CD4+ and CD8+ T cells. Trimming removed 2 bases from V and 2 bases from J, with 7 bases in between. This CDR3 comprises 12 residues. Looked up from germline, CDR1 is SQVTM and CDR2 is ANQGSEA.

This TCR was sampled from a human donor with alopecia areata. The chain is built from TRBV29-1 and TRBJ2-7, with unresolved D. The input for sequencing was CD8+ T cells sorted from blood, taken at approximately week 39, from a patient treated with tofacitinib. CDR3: CSVENRAYEQYF. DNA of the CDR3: TGCAGCGTTGAAAACAGAGCCTACGAGCAGTACTTC.